Sequencing of this TCR beta chain was carried out in a study of Graves' ophthalmopathy and Graves' hyperthyroidism (dated by TCRdb to the late 2010s). General notes on the study: Peripheral blood samples were taken at the time of initial diagnosis, before any treatment was given. In total, 135 blood samples were TCR-sequenced: around 42 ophthalmopathy, roughly 80 hyperthyroidism and 17 hyperthyroidism-to-ophthalmopathy patients. To explore V-J signatures that distinguish ophthalmopathy from hyperthyroidism, a discovery set of around 100 patients was enrolled, made up of around 40 with ophthalmopathy and 55 to 65 with stable hyperthyroidism. In five or six hyperthyroidism patients, T-cell repertoires of thyroid tissue and blood were compared. Once sampling was done, hyperthyroidism patients were given methimazole at a starting dose of 30 mg daily, while ophthalmopathy patients were given high-dose intravenous methylprednisolone. An independent validation cohort comprised around 19 hyperthyroidism patients and over 15 patients who later progressed from hyperthyroidism to ophthalmopathy. The study used signatures of the TCR beta repertoire to tell Graves' ophthalmopathy apart from Graves' hyperthyroidism and to predict which patients would progress to ophthalmopathy. General study outcomes and caveats: Sample size was not predetermined statistically, and investigators were not blinded to group allocation. In validation, the model predicted ophthalmopathy progression with about 71% sensitivity and 72.22% specificity; around twelve predicted patients were CT-confirmed with GO in a median of approximately 6.5 months. Most of the expanded thyroid clonotypes with a frequency above 0.001 were also detected in blood, and it was suggested that the thyroid immune response may be reflected by blood repertoires. Ophthalmopathy was separated from stable hyperthyroidism by the 13-signature model with roughly 88% sensitivity and around 81% specificity in cross-validation and with 80%/75% in the test set.

This clonotype has ten or more counts. Its antigen remains undetermined. Base qualities were left out, and no much larger clone turns up one base away. The ophthalmopathy patients had moderately to severely active disease, with a Clinical Activity Score of 3 or higher, a NOSPECS grade of 4 or higher, and a disease duration of less than 3 months. Patients with other autoimmune diseases, uncontrolled infections, pregnancy or lactation were excluded. Diagnosis relied on clinical symptoms, serum thyroxine, TRAb, thyroid ultrasound and orbital computed tomography. Using Ficoll-Paque density gradient centrifugation, PBMCs were isolated from about 9.4 ml of fresh peripheral blood. Total RNA was extracted with Trizol reagent and quality-checked on an Agilent 2100 Bioanalyzer. CDR1 is given as ENHRY and CDR2 as SYGVKD, both from the germline V gene. Trimming costs V 6 bases and J 0 bases, and their ends lie 12 bases apart. Counted from cysteine to phenylalanine, this CDR3 has 16 amino acids. The kept DNA is CDR3 alone, 48 bases in frame from the first base.

For repertoire sequencing, TCR beta CDR3 regions were amplified from RNA transcripts. The first round of RT-PCR was done with HTBI primers and the Qiagen OneStep RT-PCR kit, and was followed by a second round of multiplex PCR, then size selection and purification. Libraries were sequenced on an Illumina HiSeq2000 using paired-end 100 bp reads. In the source study's methods: SOAPnuke was used for read processing, and reads with adapters, uncalled bases, a mean Phred below 15, or no exact constant-primer or identifier match were discarded. COPE v1.2.5 was used to merge the high-quality paired reads. Each unique nucleotide sequence was treated as a clonotype, and MiTCR v1.1 was used to align the clonotypes to the IMGT TRB V, D and J references. Analysis was restricted to V-J combinations with a frequency above 0.0001, which covered roughly 99% of repertoires. A TCR clonal expansion and chaos score per V-J combination was defined as the ratio of F50 clonal expansion to chaos observed in the TCRdist matrix. Welch's t-statistics and random forest were used to reduce the features to approximately 13 V-J combinations, which were then used as input to a naive Bayes classifier. Thyroid-blood repertoire similarity was quantified with the Morisita-Horn index. TCRdb took the public reads, trimmed them with fastp at Q25, ran MiXCR for clone calling and kept in-frame beta chains. Rows matching on CDR3 protein sequence are summarized as one entry with the most common DNA and genes. What appears here as the V and J calls and clone size reflects TCRdb's work, not the paper's. This sample holds 650,000 to 900,000 distinct CDR3 sequences; 40% were observed only once. The ten largest clonotypes hold approximately 46% of the sample.

The receptor was derived from an adult man with Graves' ophthalmopathy. This chain is built from TRBV10-3 and TRBJ2-6, with the D gene too uncertain to name. Sequenced material: peripheral blood. The sequence in DNA is TGTGCCATCAGCTCAAGACCGAGCTCTGGGGCCAACGTCCTGACTTTC. The encoded protein is CAISSRPSSGANVLTF.